This T cell receptor (beta chain) was captured in a study of CD8 T cells in ankylosing spondylitis. Findings and limits, study-wide: It was reported that disease-linked clones were significantly enriched in matched ankylosing spondylitis synovial fluid. There was a TCR beta motif, made of eight highly homologous variants, that appeared characteristic of ankylosing spondylitis blood.

This clonotype has ten or more counts. The antigen is not known. Making use of molecular barcodes, quantitative 5'-RACE generated TCR beta libraries. A single record per CDR3 protein comes from TCRdb applying MiXCR to the 5' RACE reads. The table has 200,000 to 250,000 distinct CDR3 sequences, around 20% seen once. After removal of 8 bases from V and 6 bases from J, the junction contained 0 bases not matched to a gene. The germline gives CDR1 MDHEN, CDR2 SYDVKM. The CDR3 has 13 amino acids. The sequence was collected from a male donor with ankylosing spondylitis. This rearrangement joins TRBV28 to TRBJ2-2, with 13 bases matching TRBD2. The sample taken for sequencing was blood, either unsorted or a sorted T cell fraction (not recorded which). The CDR3 coding sequence is TGTGCCAGCGGACTAGCGGGGGCCGGGGAGCTGTTTTTT. As protein: CASGLAGAGELFF.